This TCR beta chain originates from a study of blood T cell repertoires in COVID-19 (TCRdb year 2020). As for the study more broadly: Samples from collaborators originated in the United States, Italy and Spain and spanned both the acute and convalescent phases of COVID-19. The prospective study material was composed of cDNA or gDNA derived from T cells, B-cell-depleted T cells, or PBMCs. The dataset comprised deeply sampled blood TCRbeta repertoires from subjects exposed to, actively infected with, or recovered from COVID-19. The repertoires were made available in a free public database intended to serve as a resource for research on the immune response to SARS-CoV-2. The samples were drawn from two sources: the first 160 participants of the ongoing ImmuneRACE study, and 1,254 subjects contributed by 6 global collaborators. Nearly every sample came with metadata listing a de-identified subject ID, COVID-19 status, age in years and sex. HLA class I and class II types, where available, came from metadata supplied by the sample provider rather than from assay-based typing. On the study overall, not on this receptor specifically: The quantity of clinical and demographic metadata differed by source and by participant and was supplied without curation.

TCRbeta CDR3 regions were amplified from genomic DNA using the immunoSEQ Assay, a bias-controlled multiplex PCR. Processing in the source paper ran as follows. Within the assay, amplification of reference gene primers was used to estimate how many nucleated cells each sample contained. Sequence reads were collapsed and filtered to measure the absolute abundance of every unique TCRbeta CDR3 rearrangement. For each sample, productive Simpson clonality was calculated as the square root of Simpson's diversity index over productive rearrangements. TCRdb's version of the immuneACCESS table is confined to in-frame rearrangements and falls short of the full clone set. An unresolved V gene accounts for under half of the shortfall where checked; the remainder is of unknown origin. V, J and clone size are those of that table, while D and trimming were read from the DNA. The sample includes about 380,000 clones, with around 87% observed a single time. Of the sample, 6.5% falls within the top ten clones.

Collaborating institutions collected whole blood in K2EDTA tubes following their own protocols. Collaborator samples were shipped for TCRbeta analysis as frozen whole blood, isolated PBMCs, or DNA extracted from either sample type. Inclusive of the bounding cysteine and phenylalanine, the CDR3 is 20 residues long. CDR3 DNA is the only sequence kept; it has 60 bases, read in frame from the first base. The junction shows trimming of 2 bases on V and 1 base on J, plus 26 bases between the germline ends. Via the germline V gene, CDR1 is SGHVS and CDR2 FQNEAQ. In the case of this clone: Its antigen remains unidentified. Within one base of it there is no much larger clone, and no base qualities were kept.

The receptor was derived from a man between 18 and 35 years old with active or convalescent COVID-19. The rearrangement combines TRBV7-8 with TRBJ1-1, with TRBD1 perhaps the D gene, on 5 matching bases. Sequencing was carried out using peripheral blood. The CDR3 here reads CASSLYRFAWQGKENTEAFF. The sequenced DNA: TGTGCCAGCAGCTTATATCGTTTTGCGTGGCAGGGCAAGGAGAACACTGAAGCTTTCTTT.